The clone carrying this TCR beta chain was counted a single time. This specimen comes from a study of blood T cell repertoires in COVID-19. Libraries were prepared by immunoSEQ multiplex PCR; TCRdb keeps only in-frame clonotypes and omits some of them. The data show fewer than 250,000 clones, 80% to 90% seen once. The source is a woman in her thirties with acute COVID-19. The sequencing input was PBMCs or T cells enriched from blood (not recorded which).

The CDR3 here is CASSEPAGQGRREGGYTF. CDR3 nucleotide sequence: TGTGCCAGCAGCGAACCCGCGGGACAGGGCCGCAGGGAGGGGGGCTACACCTTC. V gene TRBV7-8 combines with J gene TRBJ1-2, with 9 nucleotides matching TRBD1. Unmatched junction bases numbered 21, after V lost 5 bases and J lost 8 bases. Germline assignment: CDR1 SGHVS and CDR2 FQNEAQ. This CDR3 has 18 residues.